This T cell receptor (beta chain) was captured by sequencing in a study of blood T cells in healthy people across ages. In this sample, this clonotype turned up a few times. Total RNA was extracted at no less than 6 micrograms per sample. The germline gives CDR1 SGDLS, CDR2 YYNGEE. V was clipped by 4 bases and J by 4 bases, with 15 bases between them. The CDR3 covers 15 residues. With a J-beta primer mix and a sample-barcoded 5' primer, a second PCR ran about 6 to 11 cycles. With 12 random nucleotides, a template-switch adaptor tagged each individual cDNA molecule. TCRdb reanalysed the 5' RACE reads using MiXCR and keeps one entry per CDR3 protein. The data hold more than 650,000 distinct CDR3 sequences, with about a fifth observed a single time.

Sequencing was done on a sample of blood. The TCR was taken from a man in his sixties or seventies in good health. The V call is TRBV9, the J call TRBJ1-5; D uncertain. DNA of the CDR3: TGTGCCAGCAGCCCAGGACTGGCGAAGAATCAGCCCCAGCATTTT. It yields the protein CASSPGLAKNQPQHF.